A selection of T cell receptor beta chains follows, all from one sample in a study of T cells in Graves' hyperthyroidism and ophthalmopathy. TCRdb analysed the multiplex PCR reads with MiXCR anew, one entry per CDR3 protein. Of more than 650,000 distinct CDR3 sequences listed, about 15% are singletons. The material sequenced was blood. These receptors were collected from a woman under 30 with Graves' hyperthyroidism. The CDR3 runs from the conserved cysteine through the conserved F or W.

v_call: TRBV10-3; cdr3_aa: CAIRENTGELFF
v_call: TRBV7-6; cdr3_aa: CASSLGGPSGYKRPQYF
v_call: TRBV9; cdr3_aa: CASSGPPGLAGQGTDTQYF
v_call: TRBV11-3; cdr3_aa: CASSNSTSGWIYEQYF
v_call: TRBV7-2; cdr3_aa: CASRQTDRSLNTEAFF
v_call: TRBV6-2/TRBV6-3; cdr3_aa: CASRGGTSGRFHEQFF
v_call: TRBV7-2; cdr3_aa: CASSQRRGSDTQYF
v_call: TRBV9; cdr3_aa: CASSVVDRGQPQHF
v_call: TRBV10-1; cdr3_aa: CASSDRGVMDEQYF
v_call: TRBV20-1; cdr3_aa: CSARGHRGPGANVLTF
v_call: TRBV9; cdr3_aa: CASGGTGEQFF
v_call: TRBV14; cdr3_aa: CASSQDPGGMETQYF
v_call: TRBV2; cdr3_aa: CASSTTGLAGAVEQFF
v_call: TRBV19; cdr3_aa: CASSTGDSHSTQYF
v_call: TRBV20-1; cdr3_aa: CSAPRDPAETQYF
v_call: TRBV5-1; cdr3_aa: CASTQGTEAFF
v_call: TRBV29-1; cdr3_aa: CSVVRDRGYNEQFF
v_call: TRBV20-1; cdr3_aa: CSAARSVDTPLHF
v_call: TRBV9; cdr3_aa: CASSVSPTPGLYNEQFF
v_call: TRBV2; cdr3_aa: CASSDGSGNQPQHF
v_call: TRBV6-2/TRBV6-3; cdr3_aa: CASSYFGGAAEAFF
v_call: TRBV29-1; cdr3_aa: CSVATSGISYEQYF
v_call: TRBV7-9; cdr3_aa: CASKGTGAGYTF
v_call: TRBV5-1; cdr3_aa: CASSFARNTDTQYF